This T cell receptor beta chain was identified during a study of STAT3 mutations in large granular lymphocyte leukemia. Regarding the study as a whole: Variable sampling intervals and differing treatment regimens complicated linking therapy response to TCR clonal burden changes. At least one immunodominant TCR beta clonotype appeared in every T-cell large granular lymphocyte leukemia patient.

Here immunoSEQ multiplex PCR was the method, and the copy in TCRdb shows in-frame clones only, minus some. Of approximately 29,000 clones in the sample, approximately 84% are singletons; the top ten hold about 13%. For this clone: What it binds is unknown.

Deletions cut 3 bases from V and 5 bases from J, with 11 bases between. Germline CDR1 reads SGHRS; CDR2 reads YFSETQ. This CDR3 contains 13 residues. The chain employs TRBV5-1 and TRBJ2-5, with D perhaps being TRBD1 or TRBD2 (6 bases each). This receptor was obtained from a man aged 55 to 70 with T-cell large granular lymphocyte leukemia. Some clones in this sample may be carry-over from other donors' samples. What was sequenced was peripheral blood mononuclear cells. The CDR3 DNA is TGCGCCAGCAGCTCCGGGGGCGCCGAGACCCAGTACTTC. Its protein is CASSSGGAETQYF.